The rows below give T cell receptor beta chains drawn from one sample of a study of blood T cell repertoires in COVID-19. Profiling relied on immunoSEQ multiplex PCR, and the TCRdb table lists in-frame clones only, not all of them. The top ten clones hold roughly 2% of a sample with over 200,000 clones, about 88% of them seen once. Sequenced input: peripheral blood. These receptors were taken from a man in his forties with active or convalescent COVID-19. CDR3s include the opening cysteine and the closing phenylalanine or tryptophan. D genes are given only for firm matches. Clone size is stated in some rows and not others, as once, few, many or a class when expanded.

v_gene	abundance	d_gene	j_gene	CDR3aa	CDR3nt
TRBV24-1	NA	NA	TRBJ2-7	CATSDKRVQGGYEQYF	TGTGCCACCAGTGACAAGAGGGTTCAAGGAGGCTACGAGCAGTACTTC
TRBV3-1/TRBV3-2	NA	NA	TRBJ1-1	CASSHPPRTEAFF	TGTGCCAGCAGCCACCCTCCCAGGACTGAAGCTTTCTTT
TRBV6-1	NA	TRBD2	TRBJ2-7	CASSAAGLAVISSYEQYF	TGTGCCAGCAGTGCGGCGGGACTAGCGGTAATAAGCTCCTACGAGCAGTACTTC
TRBV19	NA	TRBD1	TRBJ1-2	CASTRTGRDYGYTF	TGTGCCAGTACTCGGACAGGGAGAGACTATGGCTACACCTTC
TRBV6-6	NA	NA	TRBJ1-5	CASSRFSLFTGSNQPQHF	TGTGCCAGCAGTCGTTTTTCCCTTTTTACAGGGTCGAATCAGCCCCAGCATTTT
TRBV9	NA	NA	TRBJ2-1	CASSVAQVSYNEQFF	TGTGCCAGCAGCGTAGCCCAGGTCTCCTACAATGAGCAGTTCTTC
TRBV30	NA	NA	TRBJ1-1	CAWSRGAHTEAFF	TGTGCCTGGAGCAGGGGCGCCCATACTGAAGCTTTCTTT
TRBV27	NA	NA	TRBJ1-1	CASSLGTAMNTEAFF	TGTGCCAGCAGTTTAGGCACAGCCATGAACACTGAAGCTTTCTTT
TRBV28	NA	NA	TRBJ1-3	CAGRESSGNTIYF	TGTGCCGGTAGAGAGAGCTCTGGAAACACCATATATTTT
TRBV7-7	NA	NA	TRBJ2-5	CASSLGQQETQYF	TGTGCTAGCAGCCTCGGACAGCAAGAGACCCAGTACTTC
TRBV4-1	once	NA	TRBJ1-2	CASSQDPGVGPYGYTF	TGCGCCAGCAGCCAAGATCCGGGGGTCGGACCTTATGGCTACACCTTC
TRBV5-1	NA	TRBD2	TRBJ2-2	CASSSGLAGVRYHTGELFF	TGCGCCAGCAGCTCGGGACTAGCGGGGGTCCGTTACCACACCGGGGAGCTGTTTTTT
TRBV11-1	NA	NA	TRBJ1-1	CASSLEQRTEAFF	TGTGCCAGCAGCTTAGAGCAGCGGACTGAAGCTTTCTTT
TRBV28	NA	NA	TRBJ1-5	CASSLWDNPNQPQHF	TGTGCCAGCAGTTTATGGGACAATCCCAATCAGCCCCAGCATTTT
TRBV12-3/TRBV12-4	NA	NA	TRBJ2-3	CASSFWATDTQYF	TGTGCCAGCAGTTTTTGGGCTACAGATACGCAGTATTTT
TRBV6-5	NA	TRBD1	TRBJ2-7	CASISRTGFYEQYF	TGTGCCAGCATTTCCCGGACAGGGTTCTACGAGCAGTACTTC
TRBV5-1	few	TRBD2	TRBJ2-1	CASSYSGRINEQFF	TGCGCCAGCAGCTATAGCGGGAGGATAAATGAGCAGTTCTTC
TRBV28	NA	NA	TRBJ1-2	CASISEASNYGYTF	TGTGCCAGCATATCTGAAGCAAGTAACTATGGCTACACCTTC
TRBV3-1/TRBV3-2	NA	TRBD1	TRBJ1-2	CASRDRGQANYGYTF	TGTGCCAGCAGGGACAGGGGGCAAGCTAACTATGGCTACACCTTC
TRBV28	NA	NA	TRBJ2-1	CASSLGGGGNEQFF	TGTGCCAGCAGTTTAGGGGGCGGGGGCAATGAGCAGTTCTTC
TRBV19	once	TRBD1	TRBJ2-7	CASSSGQAVYEQYF	TGTGCCAGTAGTTCCGGACAGGCGGTCTACGAGCAGTACTTC
TRBV5-1	few	NA	TRBJ1-2	CASSYDTANYGYTF	TGCGCCAGCAGCTATGATACAGCTAACTATGGCTACACCTTC
TRBV7-3	NA	TRBD1	TRBJ1-2	CASSLNSGTAPNYGYTF	TGTGCCAGCAGCTTAAACTCCGGGACAGCTCCTAACTATGGCTACACCTTC
TRBV5-1	NA	NA	TRBJ2-7	CASRETTDYSYEQYF	TGCGCCAGCAGGGAAACCACAGATTACTCCTACGAGCAGTACTTC
TRBV6-5	NA	TRBD2	TRBJ2-7	CASKMRGGWDEQYF	TGTGCCAGCAAAATGCGGGGGGGCTGGGACGAGCAGTACTTC
TRBV5-1	few	TRBD1	TRBJ1-1	CASSSGQGARTEAFF	TGCGCCAGCAGCTCGGGACAGGGGGCGCGCACTGAAGCTTTCTTT
TRBV10-2	NA	NA	TRBJ2-3	CASSVLESTDTQYF	TGCGCCAGCAGCGTCCTAGAAAGCACAGATACGCAGTATTTT